This TCR beta chain originates from a study of human T cells and chemical hapten exposure. V lost 3 bases and J 0 bases, leaving 6 bases between the germline ends. The CDR3 loop spans 14 amino acids. Germline loops: CDR1 SGHTA, CDR2 FQGNSA. This clonotype was counted at least ten times. Antigen specificity is unknown. Study results and caveats: The number of TCRs above 1 in 1000 frequency did not change after DPC sensitization.

The library tagged individual cDNA molecules with unique molecular identifiers. TCRdb analysed the RACE reads with MiXCR anew, one entry per CDR3 protein. In the table there are approximately 100,000 distinct CDR3 sequences, approximately 9.9% of which are singletons. Time point given: pre-sensitization, week 0. Treatment specified: therapeutic diphenylcyclopropenone sensitization with weekly scalp DPC. Sequencing was performed on whole blood, taken in connection with sensitization to the hapten diphenylcyclopropenone (DPC). The origin of this receptor is a woman in her thirties or forties with alopecia areata. Some clones in this sample may be carry-over from other donors' samples. V and J are TRBV7-2 and TRBJ2-1, with D tentatively TRBD1 or TRBD2 (5 bases each). The CDR3 coding sequence is TGTGCCAGCAGCTTGAGGGGCTCCTACAATGAGCAGTTCTTC. Its protein is CASSLRGSYNEQFF.